A single sample is the source of the 30 T cell receptor beta chains below, sequenced in a study of T-cell memory formation after mild COVID-19 (dated by TCRdb to the early 2020s). Library creation used 5' RACE. For sequencing, an Illumina NovaSeq 6000 was employed. The public reads were reanalyzed by TCRdb: fastp trimming at Q25, MiXCR alignment, in-frame beta chains only. For every CDR3 protein sequence, its rows merge into one entry that carries the most common genes and DNA. This sample is represented by more than 200,000 distinct CDR3 sequences; roughly 15% of them were singletons. Approximately 3.5% of the sample is in the top ten clones. The sequenced sample consisted of PBMCs or a T cell subset sorted from them (not recorded which). Receptors were obtained from a man between 18 and 29 years old who had mild COVID-19 (a few samples of this study predate the infection). The sample titles of this study are shuffled in the database, so cell type and time point are left out; the donor was told from shared clones.

This clonotype was seen a handful of times. In nucleotides, the CDR3 is TGTGCCACCAGCAGGAGTAGTTACGGAAGCGTGACCCAGTACTTC. Its protein is CATSRSSYGSVTQYF. The gene calls are TRBV15 and TRBJ2-5; no firm D call. The germline V gene encodes CDR1 LNHNV and CDR2 YYDKDF (reference sequence). This CDR3 spans 15 amino acids. V dropped 3 bases and J dropped 7 bases, with 18 bases sitting between them.

CDR3 nucleotides: TGCAGTGCCCCGGGACAGGGGGATTACGAGCAGTACGTC. Translated, it gives CSAPGQGDYEQYV. The V gene is TRBV20-1, the J gene TRBJ2-7, with TRBD1 matching over 11 bases. The CDR3 runs to 13 residues. Germline CDR1 is DFQATT and CDR2 is SNEGSKA (reference sequence). V gave up 6 bases and J gave up 4 bases; unmatched junction bases: 5.

Many counts were recorded for this clonotype. This sequence joins TRBV6-5 and TRBJ1-6; D might be TRBD1 (5 bases). Per germline, CDR1 MNHEY and CDR2 SVGAGI. The CDR3 loop spans 16 amino acids. The V end was cut by 4 bases, the J end by 6 bases, with 16 bases between. The CDR3 sequence: CASSSRAGSGNSPLHF. CDR3 coding DNA: TGTGCCAGCAGTTCGAGGGCAGGGTCCGGTAATTCACCCCTCCACTTT.

This clonotype was recorded a few times. The V gene is TRBV23-1, the J gene TRBJ2-1; D is tentatively TRBD1 or TRBD2 (6 bases each). TRBV23-1 is reported as an ORF; its role is uncertain. The CDR3 loop spans 17 amino acids. Trimming pared 0 bases from V and 5 bases from J, leaving 17 bases between. CDR3 coding DNA: TGCGCCAGCAGTCAATCGACAGGCCCCGGGGAGGACAATGAGCAGTTCTTC. This encodes CASSQSTGPGEDNEQFF.

This clonotype was observed a few times. This sequence joins TRBV6-5 and TRBJ1-1; D gene uncertain. V was cut by 2 bases and J by 7 bases, with 14 bases left in between. Germline CDR1 is MNHEY and CDR2 is SVGAGI. The CDR3 is 14 amino acids. The CDR3 sequence: CASSYRTGIIEAFF. DNA for the CDR3: TGTGCCAGCAGTTACCGGACCGGTATTATTGAAGCTTTCTTT.

This clonotype was counted between two and nine times. V usage is TRBV12-3 or TRBV12-4 and J usage is TRBJ2-7; 7 positions match TRBD1. The length of the CDR3 is 13 residues. With V trimmed by 5 bases and J by 4 bases, 5 bases remained unmatched. CDR3: CASSPGQRYEQYF. The CDR3 bases are TGTGCCAGCAGTCCGGGACAGCGATACGAGCAGTACTTC.

This sequence joins TRBV7-8 and TRBJ1-1, with a possible D match to TRBD1 (5 bases). The germline V and J ends were trimmed by 2 bases and 1 base, with 11 bases remaining between them. The CDR3 is 15 residues long. Per germline, CDR1 SGHVS and CDR2 FQNEAQ. The chain's CDR3 is CASSLMGLQNTEAFF. CDR3 coding DNA: TGTGCCAGCAGCTTAATGGGACTGCAGAACACTGAAGCTTTCTTT.

As for this clonotype: The junction shows a germline mismatch at one end, possibly a read error. The chain combines TRBV5-1 with TRBJ2-5, with TRBD2 matching 9 bases. Germline values: CDR1 SGHRS, CDR2 YFSETQ. The CDR3 is 16 residues long. The CDR3 loop is CASSLEASGMGETQYF. In DNA form, the CDR3 reads TGCGCCAGCAGTTTGGAGGCTAGCGGGATGGGAGAGACCCAGTACTTC. Full variable domain (remainder filled in from reference TRBV5-1 and TRBJ2-5): KAGVTQTPRYLIKTRGQQVTLSCSPISGHRSVSWYQQTPGQGLQFLFEYFSETQRNKGNFPGRFSGRQFSNSRSEMNVSTLELGDSALYLCASSLEASGMGETQYFGPGTRLLVL.

This clonotype was counted ten times or more. The genes are TRBV5-1 and TRBJ2-4, with 7 bases identical to TRBD2. V shed 3 bases and J 7 bases; nucleotides not matched to a gene: 10. Germline lookup yields CDR1 SGHRS and CDR2 YFSETQ. CDR3 length: 15 amino acids. The CDR3 is CASSYSGGRENIQYF. As DNA, the CDR3 is TGCGCCAGCAGCTATTCCGGGGGGAGAGAGAACATTCAGTACTTC.

This clonotype showed up just a few times. J is TRBJ2-3 and V is TRBV28; TRBD2 agrees at 8 bases. Germline lookup yields CDR1 MDHEN and CDR2 SYDVKM. There are 15 residues in the CDR3. V dropped 6 bases and J dropped 0; count of bases not matched to a gene: 5. This chain's CDR3 is CASSFSGDSTDTQYF. The CDR3 DNA follows: TGTGCCAGCAGCTTTAGCGGGGACAGCACAGATACGCAGTATTTT.

A few counts support this clonotype. The chain recombines TRBV19 with TRBJ2-2; no definite D call. The CDR3 is 14 amino acids. Per germline, CDR1 LNHDA and CDR2 SQIVND (reference sequence). The V gene lost 11 bases and the J gene lost 4 bases, with 17 bases spanning the gap. CDR3 DNA sequence: TGTGCCGGCTCGACCTCTTGGGGCACCGGGGAGCTGTTTTTT. This translates into CAGSTSWGTGELFF.

This clonotype was observed a handful of times. The rearrangement joins TRBV4-3 to TRBJ2-2; D call uncertain. V was clipped by 4 bases and J by 7 bases, with 13 bases between them. CDR3 length: 14 amino acids. Germline lookup yields CDR1 LGHNA and CDR2 YSLEER. CDR3 region: CASSPRPQGGELFF. CDR3 coding DNA: TGCGCCAGCAGCCCTCGACCCCAAGGCGGGGAGCTGTTTTTT.

The genes are TRBV5-1 and TRBJ1-2, with D possibly TRBD1 on 6 matching bases. The CDR3 has 16 residues. From germline, CDR1 is SGHRS and CDR2 YFSETQ. V was trimmed by 5 bases and J by 3 bases, leaving 20 bases between them. In nucleotides, the CDR3 is TGCGCCAGCAGTCCTGGGACACAACAACCGTACTATGGCTACACCTTC. It translates to CASSPGTQQPYYGYTF.

This rearrangement joins TRBV6-5 to TRBJ1-2, with TRBD1 matching over 10 bases. The CDR3 runs to 14 residues. Trimming cost V 6 bases and J 5 bases; bases outside gene matches: 6. Germline loops: CDR1 MNHEY, CDR2 SVGAGI. Here the CDR3 reads CASSRDRGGYGYTF. In DNA, the CDR3 is TGTGCCAGCAGCCGGGACAGGGGAGGATATGGCTACACCTTC.

The V gene is TRBV20-1, the J gene TRBJ2-7; D is tentatively TRBD1 or TRBD2 (7 bases each). Trimming removed 0 bases at V and 4 bases at J, with 28 bases between. Germline V gene sequence: CDR1 DFQATT, CDR2 SNEGSKA (reference sequence). The CDR3 is 19 amino acids. The CDR3 sequence: CSARDLIGVGGGGPYEQYF. The DNA of the CDR3 is TGCAGTGCTAGAGATCTCATAGGTGTAGGGGGCGGGGGCCCATACGAGCAGTACTTC.

This clonotype was counted a few times. The V call is TRBV7-3, the J call TRBJ2-1; TRBD1 is a possible D gene (6 bases). Trimming removed 5 bases from V and 6 bases from J, with 14 bases in between. Germline V gene lookup returns CDR1 SGHTA and CDR2 FQGTGA. The CDR3 extends over 14 amino acids. As DNA, the CDR3 is TGTGCCAGCAGCGGACAGTTTGGATCCAATGAGCAGTTCTTC. This translates into CASSGQFGSNEQFF.

The J gene is TRBJ2-7, the V gene TRBV11-2; 8 bases are shared with TRBD2. CDR1 is SGHAT and CDR2 is FQNNGV in the germline V gene. Germline trimming cut 4 bases from V and 5 bases from J; bases unmatched to any gene: 10. This CDR3 has 15 amino acids. The CDR3 coding sequence is TGTGCCAGCAGCTCCCACGGGGGGGAGGACGACGAGCAGTACTTC. Its protein is CASSSHGGEDDEQYF. The complete variable domain, with remaining parts taken from reference TRBV11-2 and TRBJ2-7, reads EAGVAQSPRYKIIEKRQSVAFWCNPISGHATLYWYQQILGQGPKLLIQFQNNGVVDDSQLPKDRFSAERLKGVDSTLKIQPAKLEDSAVYLCASSSHGGEDDEQYFGPGTRLTVT.

The V and J genes are TRBV9 and TRBJ1-2; D possibly corresponds to TRBD1 (5 bases). The CDR3 is 14 amino acids. The V gene lost 6 bases and the J gene lost 2 bases, with 14 bases spanning the gap. The germline V gene encodes CDR1 SGDLS and CDR2 YYNGEE. CDR3 DNA: TGTGCCAGCAATCCGGGGGGGGTCAACTATGGCTACACCTTC. Translation gives CASNPGGVNYGYTF.

This clonotype was detected a few times. This chain uses TRBV30 with TRBJ2-1, with 7 bases aligning to TRBD1. J lost 3 bases, V lost 2 bases, and 1 base had no gene match. The CDR3 is made up of 13 amino acids. Germline lookup yields CDR1 GTSNPN and CDR2 SVGIG (reference sequence). CDR3 in DNA: TGTGCCTGGAGTAGACAGGGCTACAATGAGCAGTTCTTC. Protein product: CAWSRQGYNEQFF.

The chain links TRBV3-1 to TRBJ1-1; D is unclear. CDR3 size: 11 residues. V was clipped by 1 base and J by 11 bases, with 8 bases between them. Germline V gene data show CDR1 as LGHDT and CDR2 as YNNKEL (reference sequence). The CDR3 nucleotides read TGTGCCAGCAGCCAAGGGTCGGCGGCTTTCTTT. Its protein is CASSQGSAAFF.

The chain couples TRBV5-5 to TRBJ1-6, with 11 bases that match TRBD1. J gave up 7 bases and V 4 bases, and 10 bases lay outside the gene matches. Per the germline V gene, CDR1 is SGHKS and CDR2 is YYEKEE (reference sequence). The CDR3 runs 17 residues. The DNA of the CDR3 is TGTGCCAGCAGCGGGGGACCTAGGACAGGGGGCAATTCACCCCTCCACTTT. It encodes CASSGGPRTGGNSPLHF.

The chain uses TRBV3-1 and TRBJ2-7; TRBD1 is a possible D gene (5 bases). The CDR3 loop spans 13 amino acids. Trimming left V 5 bases short and J 6 bases short, with 14 bases between. Per the germline V gene, CDR1 is LGHDT and CDR2 is YNNKEL (reference sequence). The CDR3 coding sequence is TGTGCCAGCAGCTTTCATCAGGGATCCGAGCAGTACGTC. Translated, it gives CASSFHQGSEQYV.

There are a few counts of this clonotype. The V and J genes are TRBV7-3 and TRBJ2-3; 14 positions agree with TRBD2. There are 14 residues in the CDR3. Trimming took 5 bases from V and 11 from J; bases not matched to a gene: 6. Germline values: CDR1 SGHTA, CDR2 FQGTGA. This chain's CDR3 is CASSARTSGGRQYF. CDR3 nucleotide sequence: TGTGCCAGCAGCGCCCGGACTAGCGGGGGGAGGCAGTATTTT.

The rearrangement uses TRBV7-9 and TRBJ2-1; possible D gene TRBD2, 6 bases. The CDR3 totals 12 residues. Germline V lookup: CDR1 SEHNR, CDR2 FQNEAQ (reference sequence). V dropped 5 bases and J dropped 5 bases, with 7 bases sitting between them. The CDR3 DNA sequence: TGTGCCAGCAGCGGCGGGAACAATGAGCAGTTCTTC. Translated, it gives CASSGGNNEQFF.

The V gene is TRBV21-1, the J gene TRBJ1-3; TRBD1 is taken as the D call from the table, unchecked against the DNA. TRBV21-1 is shown as a pseudogene. The CDR3 loop spans 15 amino acids. The CDR3 DNA follows: TGTGCCAGCAGAGGGACCGGGACAGCTGGAAACACCATATATTTT. Encoded protein: CASRGTGTAGNTIYF.

This clonotype has only a few counts. The chain couples TRBV5-1 to TRBJ2-7, with 11 bases identical to TRBD1. V dropped 4 bases and J dropped 5; count of bases not matched to a gene: 8. This CDR3 spans 15 amino acids. CDR1 is SGHRS, CDR2 YFSETQ, per germline. The CDR3 region has the DNA TGCGCCAGCAGCCGTACCGGGACAGGGGGTGACGAGCAGTACGTC. Its translation: CASSRTGTGGDEQYV.

V is TRBV11-2 and J is TRBJ2-1, with a possible D match to TRBD1 (6 bases). This CDR3 contains 13 residues. V was shortened by 6 bases and J by 9 bases, with 15 bases between the two germline ends. The germline V gene has CDR1 SGHAT and CDR2 FQNNGV. As DNA, the CDR3 is TGTGCCAGCAGTACTCTCAGGGGTCCTGAGCAGTTCTTC. This codes for CASSTLRGPEQFF.

This clonotype occurred many times. V gene TRBV4-2 combines with J gene TRBJ1-2; D might be TRBD1 (5 bases). Germline CDR1 LGHNA, CDR2 YNFKEQ. The V gene lost 1 base and the J gene lost 7 bases, with 22 bases spanning the gap. The CDR3 extends over 17 amino acids. CDR3 nucleotide sequence: TGTGCCAGCAGCCAAGGGGGACCGCGGAGCGGGACCCCTGGCTACACCTTC. Amino acid sequence: CASSQGGPRSGTPGYTF.

Only a few counts were recorded for this clonotype. J is TRBJ2-2 and V is TRBV7-2; 10 positions match TRBD1. CDR1 SGHTA and CDR2 FQGNSA come from the germline V gene. CDR3 length: 15 residues. V gave up 5 bases and J gave up 3 bases; unmatched junction bases: 3. The CDR3 nucleotides are TGTGCCAGCAGCCCTGGGACAGGGGACACCGGGGAGCTGTTTTTT. It specifies CASSPGTGDTGELFF.

This clonotype was seen a few times. The V call is TRBV4-2, the J call TRBJ2-1, with a tentative D call TRBD2 (7 bases). The V and J ends lost 4 bases and 7 bases respectively, with 20 bases between them. The germline V gene has CDR1 LGHNA and CDR2 YNFKEQ. CDR3 size: 16 residues. CDR3 bases: TGTGCCAGCAGCCCAGCCGGGGGGCCTATGAAGAATGAGCAGTTCTTC. Translated, it gives CASSPAGGPMKNEQFF.